The clone carrying this T cell receptor (beta chain) showed up just a few times. Germline CDR1 reads GTSNPN; CDR2 reads SVGIG (reference sequence). The length of the CDR3 is 13 residues. Losses at the gene ends were 3 bases for V and 7 bases for J; bases not matched to a gene: 4. Produced via immunoSEQ multiplex PCR; TCRdb's table is partial and in-frame only. The repertoire holds 300,000 to 350,000 clones, with 75% to 90% as singletons. The data stem from a study of blood T cell repertoires in COVID-19. The chain uses TRBV30 and TRBJ1-5, with 9 nucleotides matching TRBD1. Material for sequencing was PBMCs or T cells enriched from blood (not recorded which). This receptor was identified in a man aged 30 to 45 who had recovered from COVID-19. This chain's CDR3 is CAWSTGGEQPQHF. The DNA of the CDR3 is TGTGCCTGGAGCACAGGGGGCGAACAGCCCCAGCATTTT.